This entry features one TCR beta chain sequence. It has no known antigen specificity. No quality values exist for individual bases; no much larger clone is one base distant. The collaborating institutions used their own protocols to collect whole blood in K2EDTA tubes. For TCRbeta analysis, collaborator samples were shipped as frozen whole blood, as isolated PBMCs, or as DNA extracted from either sample type. TCRbeta CDR3 regions were amplified from genomic DNA using the immunoSEQ Assay, a bias-controlled multiplex PCR. In the authors' own workflow: The number of nucleated cells in each sample was estimated by amplification of reference gene primers within the assay. Sequence reads were collapsed and filtered to measure the absolute abundance of every unique TCRbeta CDR3 rearrangement. For each sample, productive Simpson clonality was calculated as the square root of Simpson's diversity index over productive rearrangements. Entries here come from immuneACCESS through TCRdb and include only in-frame sequences with V and J called. Some clones fail to appear in such tables; in the studies checked, an unresolved V gene covers under half of the shortfall, and the cause of the remainder is unknown. Clonal size and the V and J genes are those of that table, whereas D and trimming came from the DNA. Here the sample has approximately 200,000 clones; about 85% occur a single time. Jointly, the top ten make up around 1.6% of the sample.

This sample is part of a study of blood T cell repertoires in COVID-19 (dated by TCRdb to about 2020). Notes on the research overall: The collaborator samples originated in the United States, Italy and Spain and spanned the acute and convalescent phases of COVID-19. The dataset comprised deeply sampled blood TCRbeta repertoires from subjects exposed to, actively infected with, or recovered from COVID-19. The prospective study material was composed of cDNA or gDNA derived from T cells, B-cell-depleted T cells, or PBMCs. The repertoires were made available in a free public database intended to serve as a resource for research on the immune response to SARS-CoV-2. Nearly every sample came with metadata listing a de-identified subject ID, COVID-19 status, age in years and sex. The samples were drawn from the first 160 participants of the ongoing ImmuneRACE study and from over 950 subjects provided by 6 global collaborators. HLA class I and class II types, where available, came from metadata supplied by the sample provider rather than from assay-based typing.

Beyond this particular receptor, the publication reports: The amount of clinical and demographic metadata varied by source and participant and was provided uncurated.

This sequence was found in a man in his 70s with acute or convalescent COVID-19. Sequences were obtained from peripheral blood.

CDR3 region: CASSPKIDRVTEKLFF. In nucleotides, the sequence is TGCGCCAGCAGCCCAAAAATAGACAGGGTAACTGAAAAACTGTTTTTT. The rearrangement joined TRBV5-1 to TRBJ1-4, with 7 junctional bases fitting TRBD1. Including cysteine and phenylalanine, the CDR3 has 16 amino acids. Only CDR3 DNA remains: 48 bases, in frame from the first base. The germline V gene sets CDR1 to SGHRS and CDR2 to YFSETQ. Trimming removed 4 bases from V and 7 bases from J; the gene matches leave 13 bases unexplained.